This TCR beta chain was identified during a study of CD8 T cells in ankylosing spondylitis. Trimming shortened V by 3 bases and J by 6 bases, and 19 bases separated the two germline ends. Germline values: CDR1 SQVTM, CDR2 ANQGSEA. This CDR3 has 15 amino acids. Only a few counts were recorded for this clonotype. TCRdb used MiXCR to reprocess the 5' RACE reads, holding one entry per CDR3 protein. The sample has 250,000 to 350,000 distinct CDR3 sequences, about 19% seen once; the top ten hold less than 9%. The sequenced material came from blood, either unsorted or a sorted T cell fraction (not recorded which). The receptor's source is a male donor with ankylosing spondylitis or in good health (not recorded which). V gene TRBV29-1 combines with J gene TRBJ2-3, with a weak D call TRBD2 (7 bases). The CDR3 is CSVEGFWGGVDTQYF. As DNA, the CDR3 is TGCAGCGTTGAGGGGTTTTGGGGGGGCGTCGATACGCAGTATTTT.